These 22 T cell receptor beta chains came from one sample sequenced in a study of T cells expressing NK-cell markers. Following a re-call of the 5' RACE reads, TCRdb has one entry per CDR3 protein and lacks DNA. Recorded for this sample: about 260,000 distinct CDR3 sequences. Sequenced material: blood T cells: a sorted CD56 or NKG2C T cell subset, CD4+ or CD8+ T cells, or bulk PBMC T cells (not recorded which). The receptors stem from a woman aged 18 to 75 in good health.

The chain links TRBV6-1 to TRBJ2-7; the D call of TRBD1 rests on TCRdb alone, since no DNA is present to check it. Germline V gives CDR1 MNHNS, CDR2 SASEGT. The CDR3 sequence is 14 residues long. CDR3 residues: CASSIRDGAYEQYF.

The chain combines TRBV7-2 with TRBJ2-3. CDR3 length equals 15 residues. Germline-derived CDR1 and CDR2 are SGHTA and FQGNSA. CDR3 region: CASSFGSRSTDTQYF.

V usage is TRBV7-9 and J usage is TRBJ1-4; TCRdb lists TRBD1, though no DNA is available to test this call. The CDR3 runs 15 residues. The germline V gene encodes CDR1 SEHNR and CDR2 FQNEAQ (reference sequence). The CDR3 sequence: CASGQGITTNEKLFF.

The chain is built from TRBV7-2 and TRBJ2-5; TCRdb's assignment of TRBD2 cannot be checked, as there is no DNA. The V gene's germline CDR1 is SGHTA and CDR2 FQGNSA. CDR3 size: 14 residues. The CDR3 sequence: CASTPGPPQETQYF.

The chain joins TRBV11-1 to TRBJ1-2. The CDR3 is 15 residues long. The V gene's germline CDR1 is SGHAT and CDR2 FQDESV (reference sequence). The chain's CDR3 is CASSPERRASYGYTF.

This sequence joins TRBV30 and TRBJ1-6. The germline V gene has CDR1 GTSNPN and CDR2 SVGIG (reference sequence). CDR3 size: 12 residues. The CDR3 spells CAWISDFRTLHF.

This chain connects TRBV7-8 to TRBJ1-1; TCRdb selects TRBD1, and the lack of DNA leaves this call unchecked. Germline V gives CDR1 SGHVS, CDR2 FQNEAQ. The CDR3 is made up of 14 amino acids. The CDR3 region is CASSMTGGNTEAFF.

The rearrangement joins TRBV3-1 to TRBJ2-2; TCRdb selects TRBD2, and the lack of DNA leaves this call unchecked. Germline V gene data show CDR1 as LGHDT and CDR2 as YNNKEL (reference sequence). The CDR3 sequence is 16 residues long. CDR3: CASSQPPGLAPGELFF. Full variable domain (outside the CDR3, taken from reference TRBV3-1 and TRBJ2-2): DTAVSQTPKYLVTQMGNDKSIKCEQNLGHDTMYWYKQDSKKFLKIMFSYNNKELIINETVPNRFSPKSPDKAHLNLHINSLELGDSAVYFCASSQPPGLAPGELFFGEGSRLTVL.

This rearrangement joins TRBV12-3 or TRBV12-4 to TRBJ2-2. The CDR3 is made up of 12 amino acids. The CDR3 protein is CASSFGVGELFF.

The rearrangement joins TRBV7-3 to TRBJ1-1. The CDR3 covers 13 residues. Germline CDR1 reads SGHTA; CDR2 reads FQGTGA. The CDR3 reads CASSDTPNTEAFF.

CDR3 residues: CASSLAGGNTQYF. This chain joins TRBV5-1 and TRBJ2-3; checking the TCRdb D call of TRBD2 is not possible without DNA. This CDR3 is built from 13 residues. From germline, CDR1 is SGHRS and CDR2 YFSETQ.

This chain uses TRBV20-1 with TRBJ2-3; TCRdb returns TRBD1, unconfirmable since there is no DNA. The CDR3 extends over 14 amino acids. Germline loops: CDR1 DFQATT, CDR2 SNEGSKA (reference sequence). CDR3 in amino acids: CSASGQGSTDTQYF.

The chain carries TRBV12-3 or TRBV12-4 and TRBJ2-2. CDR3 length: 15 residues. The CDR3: CASSLWAGNTGELFF.

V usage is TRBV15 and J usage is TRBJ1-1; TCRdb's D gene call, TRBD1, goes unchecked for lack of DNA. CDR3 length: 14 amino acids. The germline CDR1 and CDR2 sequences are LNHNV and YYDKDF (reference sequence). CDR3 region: CATSEGQGGTEAFF.

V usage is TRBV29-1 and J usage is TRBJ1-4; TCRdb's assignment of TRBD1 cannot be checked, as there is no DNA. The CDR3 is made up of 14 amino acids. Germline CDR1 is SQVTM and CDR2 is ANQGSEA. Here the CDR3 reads CSVLLRGGQRKLFF.

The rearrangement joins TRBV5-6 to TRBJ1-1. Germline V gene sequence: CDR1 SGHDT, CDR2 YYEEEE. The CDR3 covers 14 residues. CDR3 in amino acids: CASSLEARNTEAFF.

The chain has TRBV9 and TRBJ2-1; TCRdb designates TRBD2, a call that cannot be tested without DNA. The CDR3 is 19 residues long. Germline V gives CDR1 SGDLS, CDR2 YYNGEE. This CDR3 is CASSPEETSGFPSYNEQFF.

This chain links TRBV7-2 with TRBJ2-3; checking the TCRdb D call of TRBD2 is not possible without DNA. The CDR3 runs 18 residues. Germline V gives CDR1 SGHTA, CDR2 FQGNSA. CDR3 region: CASSLSGRGGPSTDTQYF.

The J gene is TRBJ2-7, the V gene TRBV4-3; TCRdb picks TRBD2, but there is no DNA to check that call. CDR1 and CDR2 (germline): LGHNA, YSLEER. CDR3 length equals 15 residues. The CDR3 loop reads CASSPRLASSYEQYF.

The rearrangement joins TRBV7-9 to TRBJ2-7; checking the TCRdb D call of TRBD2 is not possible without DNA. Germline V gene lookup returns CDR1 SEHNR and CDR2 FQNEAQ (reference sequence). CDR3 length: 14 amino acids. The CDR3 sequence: CASSLQSDSYEQYF.

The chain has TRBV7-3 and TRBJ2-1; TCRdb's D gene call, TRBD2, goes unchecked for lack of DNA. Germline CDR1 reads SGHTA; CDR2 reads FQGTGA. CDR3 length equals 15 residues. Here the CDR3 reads CASSTSGGRYNEQFF.

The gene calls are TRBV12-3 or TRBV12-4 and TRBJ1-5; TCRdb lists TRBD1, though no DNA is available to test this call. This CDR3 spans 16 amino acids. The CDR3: CASSLGTGASNQPQHF.